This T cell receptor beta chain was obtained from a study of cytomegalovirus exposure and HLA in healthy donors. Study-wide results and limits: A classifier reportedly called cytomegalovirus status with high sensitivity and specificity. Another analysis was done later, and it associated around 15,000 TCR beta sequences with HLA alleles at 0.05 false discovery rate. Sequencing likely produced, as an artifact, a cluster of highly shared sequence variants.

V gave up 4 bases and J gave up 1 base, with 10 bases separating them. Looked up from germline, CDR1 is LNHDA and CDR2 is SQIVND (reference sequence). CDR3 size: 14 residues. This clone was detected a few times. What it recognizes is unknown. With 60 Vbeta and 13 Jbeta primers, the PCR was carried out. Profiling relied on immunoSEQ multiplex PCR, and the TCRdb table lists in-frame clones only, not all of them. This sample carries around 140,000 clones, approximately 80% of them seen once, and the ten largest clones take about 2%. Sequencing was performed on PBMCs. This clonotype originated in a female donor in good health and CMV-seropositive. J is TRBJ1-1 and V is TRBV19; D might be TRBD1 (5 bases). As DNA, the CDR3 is TGTGCCAGTAGTACCCTAACAGGGAACACTGAAGCTTTCTTT. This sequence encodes CASSTLTGNTEAFF.